This T cell receptor (beta chain) stems from a study of Ad26.COV2.S vaccination and SARS-CoV-2 variants. Study summary: It was the COV1001 Ad26.COV2.S trial arm that included the donor.

Method: immunoSEQ multiplex PCR; TCRdb's copy keeps in-frame clones and lacks some. The sample carries approximately 300,000 clones, about 82% recorded once. Treatment noted: approximately 18 received Ad26.COV2.S at low or high dose, single or two shots; about 5 received placebo; per-sample allocation not given. The samples date from day 63 after the first vaccine or placebo injection. Germline CDR1 is SGHTS and CDR2 is YDEGEE. The length of the CDR3 is 16 residues. Trimming took 4 bases from V and 5 from J; bases not matched to a gene: 7. Details on this clone: Its antigen is not known.

Study-level points and caveats: A substantial breadth of spike-specific CD8+ and CD4+ T cell responses after vaccination has been reported. Total T cell responses, in the TCR breadth and depth analyses, may have been underestimated.

This receptor was obtained from a person aged 18-60 years who received the Ad26.COV2.S COVID-19 vaccine or a placebo. V and J are TRBV5-8 and TRBJ2-5; 14 bases agree with TRBD2. Material: peripheral blood, obtained in a trial of Ad26.COV2.S vaccine versus placebo. The CDR3 DNA is TGTGCCAGCAGCCTGACTAGCGGGGGGGCCTGGGAGACCCAGTACTTC. This sequence encodes CASSLTSGGAWETQYF.